The entry below gives a single T cell receptor beta chain sequence along with its context. Its antigen is unidentified. The data were obtained in a study of OX40 agonist ivuxolimab in advanced cancers. Background on the study: Every 2 weeks, ivuxolimab was infused into the patients intravenously at between 0.01 and 10 mg/kg.

Looked up from germline, CDR1 is SGHVS and CDR2 is FNYEAQ. CDR3 length: 13 residues. Trimming removed 5 bases from V and 1 base from J, with 9 bases in between. Whole-study findings and limits: Nonresponders included some who also had low normalized T-cell clonal expansion.

Sequenced by immunoSEQ multiplex PCR; TCRdb stores in-frame clones only, minus some. The sample has some 39,000 clones, roughly 90% seen once. The origin of this receptor is an adult with an advanced solid tumor such as melanoma, head and neck, liver or kidney cancer. The J gene is TRBJ2-7, the V gene TRBV7-6; D remains ambiguous. The sequenced sample was CD4+ or CD8+ T cells sorted from blood, obtained in a trial of the OX40 agonist ivuxolimab. The CDR3: CASSVQGSYEQYF. DNA of the CDR3: TGTGCCAGCAGCGTCCAAGGGTCCTACGAGCAGTACTTC.